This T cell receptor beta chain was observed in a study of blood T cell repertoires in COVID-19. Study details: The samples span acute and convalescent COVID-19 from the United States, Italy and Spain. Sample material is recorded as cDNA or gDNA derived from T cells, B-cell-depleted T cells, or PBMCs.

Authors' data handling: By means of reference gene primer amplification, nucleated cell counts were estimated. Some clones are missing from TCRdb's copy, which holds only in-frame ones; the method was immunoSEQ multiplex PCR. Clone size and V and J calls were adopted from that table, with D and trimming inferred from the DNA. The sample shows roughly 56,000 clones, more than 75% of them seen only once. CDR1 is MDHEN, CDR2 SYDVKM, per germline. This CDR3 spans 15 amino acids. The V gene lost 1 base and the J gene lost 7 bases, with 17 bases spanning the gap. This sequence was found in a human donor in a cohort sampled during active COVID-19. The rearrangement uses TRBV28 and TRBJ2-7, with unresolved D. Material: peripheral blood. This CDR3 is CASSLFPPRQTEQYF. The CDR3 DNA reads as TGTGCCAGCAGTTTATTCCCACCGAGACAAACTGAGCAGTACTTC.